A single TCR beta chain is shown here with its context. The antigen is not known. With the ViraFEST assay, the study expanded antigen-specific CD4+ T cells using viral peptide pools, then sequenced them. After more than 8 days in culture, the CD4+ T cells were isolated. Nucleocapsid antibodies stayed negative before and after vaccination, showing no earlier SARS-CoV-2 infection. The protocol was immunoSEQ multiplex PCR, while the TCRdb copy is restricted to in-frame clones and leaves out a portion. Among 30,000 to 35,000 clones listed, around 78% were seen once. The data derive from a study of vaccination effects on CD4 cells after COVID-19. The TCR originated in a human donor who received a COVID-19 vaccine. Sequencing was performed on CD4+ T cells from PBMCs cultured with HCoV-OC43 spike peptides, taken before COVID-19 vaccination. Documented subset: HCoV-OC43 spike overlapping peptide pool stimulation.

The CDR3 nucleotides read TGCGCCAGCAGCTCTGAGGACGGTAACATTCAGTACTTC. Translation: CASSSEDGNIQYF. The V and J genes are TRBV5-1 and TRBJ2-4; D is uncertain. This CDR3 has 13 residues. CDR1 and CDR2 (germline): SGHRS, YFSETQ. Trimming removed 3 bases at V and 7 bases at J, with 11 bases between.